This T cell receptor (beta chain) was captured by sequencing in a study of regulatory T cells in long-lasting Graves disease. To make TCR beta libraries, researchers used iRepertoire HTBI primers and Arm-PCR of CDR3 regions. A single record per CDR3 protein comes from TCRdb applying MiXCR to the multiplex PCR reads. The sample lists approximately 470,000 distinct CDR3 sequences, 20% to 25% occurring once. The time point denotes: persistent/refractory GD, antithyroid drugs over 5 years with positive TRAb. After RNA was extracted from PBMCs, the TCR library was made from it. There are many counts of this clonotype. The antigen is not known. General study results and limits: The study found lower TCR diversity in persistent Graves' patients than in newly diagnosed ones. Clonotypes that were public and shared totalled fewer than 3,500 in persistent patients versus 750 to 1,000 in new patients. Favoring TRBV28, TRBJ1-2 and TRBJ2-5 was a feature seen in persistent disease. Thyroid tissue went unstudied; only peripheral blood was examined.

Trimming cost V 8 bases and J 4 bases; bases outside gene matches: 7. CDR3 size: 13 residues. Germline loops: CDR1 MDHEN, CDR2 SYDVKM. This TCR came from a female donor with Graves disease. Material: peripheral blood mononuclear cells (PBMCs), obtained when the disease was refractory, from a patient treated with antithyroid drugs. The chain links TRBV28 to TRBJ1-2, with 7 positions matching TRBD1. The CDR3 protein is CASRGTAFYGYTF. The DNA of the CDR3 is TGTGCCAGCCGCGGGACAGCTTTCTATGGCTACACCTTC.